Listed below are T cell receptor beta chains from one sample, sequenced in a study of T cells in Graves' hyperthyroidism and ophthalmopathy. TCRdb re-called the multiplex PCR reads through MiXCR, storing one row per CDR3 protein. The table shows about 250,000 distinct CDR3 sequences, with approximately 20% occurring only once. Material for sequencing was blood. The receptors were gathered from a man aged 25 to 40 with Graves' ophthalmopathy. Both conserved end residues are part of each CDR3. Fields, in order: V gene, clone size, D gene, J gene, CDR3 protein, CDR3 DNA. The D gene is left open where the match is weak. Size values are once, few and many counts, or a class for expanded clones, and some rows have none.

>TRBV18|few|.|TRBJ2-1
CASSPSGAGGKDEQFF
TGTGCCAGCTCACCATCCGGAGCGGGTGGTAAGGATGAGCAGTTCTTC
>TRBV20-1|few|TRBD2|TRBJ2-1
CSANQLAGVINEQFF
TGCAGTGCAAACCAACTAGCGGGAGTTATCAATGAGCAGTTCTTC
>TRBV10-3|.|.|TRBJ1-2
CAISGDGIGGYTF
TGTGCCATCAGTGGGGACGGGATTGGTGGCTACACCTTC
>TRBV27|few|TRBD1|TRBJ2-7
CASSLKGQGVYEQYF
TGTGCCAGCAGTTTAAAAGGACAGGGAGTCTACGAGCAGTACTTC
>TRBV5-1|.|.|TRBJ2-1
CASSLGVGPRGLDNEQFF
TGCGCCAGCAGCTTGGGTGTGGGGCCGAGGGGGTTGGACAATGAGCAGTTCTTC
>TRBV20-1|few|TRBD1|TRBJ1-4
CSAQEGQGGRTTNEKLFF
TGCAGTGCACAGGAGGGACAGGGTGGAAGGACAACTAATGAAAAACTGTTTTTT
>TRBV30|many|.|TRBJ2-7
CAWNTGQVTGYEQYF
TGTGCCTGGAATACGGGACAAGTAACGGGCTACGAGCAGTACTTC
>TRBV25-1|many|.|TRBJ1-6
CASRFMRNSPLHF
TGTGCCAGCAGGTTTATGAGGAATTCACCCCTCCACTTT
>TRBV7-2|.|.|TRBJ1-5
CASSQGGQYSNQPQHF
TGTGCCAGCAGCCAAGGAGGACAATATAGCAATCAGCCCCAGCATTTT
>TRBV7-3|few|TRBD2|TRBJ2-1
CASSLVASGRKFF
TGTGCCAGCAGCTTAGTTGCTAGCGGGCGTAAGTTCTTC
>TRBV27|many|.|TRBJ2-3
CASSLNRATDTQYF
TGTGCCAGCAGTTTGAACAGGGCTACAGATACGCAGTATTTT
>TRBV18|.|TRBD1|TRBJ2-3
CASSPGTGADTQYF
TGTGCCAGCTCACCAGGGACAGGGGCAGATACGCAGTATTTT